The 6 T cell receptor beta chains below come from one sample, sequenced in a study of blood T cell repertoires in COVID-19. TCRdb's copy holds only in-frame clones and misses some; the assay was immunoSEQ multiplex PCR. Of over 250,000 clones listed, 84% were seen once; the top ten hold 4.1%. Sequencing was performed on PBMCs or T cells enriched from blood (not recorded which). All receptors come from a man aged 30 to 39 with acute COVID-19.

The V and J genes are TRBV3-1 (or the pseudogene TRBV3-2) and TRBJ2-1; tentatively, D is TRBD1 (5 bases). The CDR3 length is 15 residues. V lost 1 base to trimming and J lost 5 bases, with 12 bases between them. From germline, CDR1 is LGHDT and CDR2 YNNKEL (reference sequence). The CDR3 is CASSQVFAGNNEQFF. DNA of the CDR3: TGTGCCAGCAGCCAAGTTTTCGCAGGGAACAATGAGCAGTTCTTC.

This clone appeared a single time. The chain employs TRBV4-2 and TRBJ1-2; tentative D call: TRBD1 (5 bases). CDR1 LGHNA and CDR2 YNFKEQ come from the germline V gene. The V and J ends lost 3 bases and 4 bases respectively, with 12 bases between them. The CDR3 is made up of 14 amino acids. CDR3 amino acids: CASSHTDQGYGYTF. DNA of the CDR3: TGTGCCAGCAGCCATACGGATCAGGGCTATGGCTACACCTTC.

Of note for this clone: Likely a read error: the CDR3 ends without its conserved phenylalanine or tryptophan. It is unclear where the CDR3 begins or ends on the DNA, so no DNA is shown, and the CDR3 is as TCRdb lists it. This chain uses TRBV11-3 with TRBJ2-7; the DNA was not compared with TRBD2, the D call given in the table. Germline V gene lookup returns CDR1 SGHNT and CDR2 YENEEA. The CDR3 length equals 9 residues, ends included. The CDR3 here is CASSQTEPR.

This chain links TRBV3-1 (or the pseudogene TRBV3-2) with TRBJ1-3, with no clear D. Germline V gene lookup returns CDR1 LGHDT and CDR2 YNNKEL (reference sequence). This CDR3 has 13 residues. Trimming cost V 4 bases and J 8 bases, with 12 bases left between them. CDR3 nucleotide sequence: TGTGCCAGCAGCCTCCCGCCGCGGGACACCATATATTTT. Protein: CASSLPPRDTIYF.

The V and J genes are TRBV2 and TRBJ2-2; D gene unclear. The CDR3 extends over 15 amino acids. Trimming cost V 3 bases and J 4 bases, with 12 bases left between them. CDR1 and CDR2 (germline): SNHLY, FYNNEI. The CDR3 sequence is CASSEASGITGELFF. The DNA of the CDR3 is TGTGCCAGCAGTGAGGCGTCAGGCATCACCGGGGAGCTGTTTTTT.

V and J are TRBV21-1 and TRBJ2-7; the D call of TRBD2 is as the table states it, not checked on the DNA. TRBV21-1 is a documented pseudogene. The CDR3 has 15 residues. CDR3 amino acids: CADSNQAGALYEQYV. DNA for the CDR3: TGTGCCGACTCGAACCAGGCGGGGGCCCTCTACGAGCAGTACGTC.